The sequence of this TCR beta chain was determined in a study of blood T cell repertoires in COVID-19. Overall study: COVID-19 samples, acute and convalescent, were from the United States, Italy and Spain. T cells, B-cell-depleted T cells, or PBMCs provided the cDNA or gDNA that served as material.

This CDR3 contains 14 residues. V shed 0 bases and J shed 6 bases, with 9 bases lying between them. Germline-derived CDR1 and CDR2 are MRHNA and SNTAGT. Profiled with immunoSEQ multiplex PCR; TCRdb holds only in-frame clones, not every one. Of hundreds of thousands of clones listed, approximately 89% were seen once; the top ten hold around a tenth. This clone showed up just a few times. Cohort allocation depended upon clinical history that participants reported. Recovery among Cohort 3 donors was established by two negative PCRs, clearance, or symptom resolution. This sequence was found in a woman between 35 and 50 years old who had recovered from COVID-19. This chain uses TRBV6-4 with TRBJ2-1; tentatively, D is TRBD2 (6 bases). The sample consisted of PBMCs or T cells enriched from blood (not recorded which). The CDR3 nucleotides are TGTGCCAGCAGTGACTCGGCCGGGAGCAATGAGCAGTTCTTC. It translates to CASSDSAGSNEQFF.